The 15 T cell receptor beta chains given below trace back to one sample, sequenced in a study of T cell responses to AZD1222 COVID-19 vaccine. The table came from immunoSEQ multiplex PCR; TCRdb's copy has only in-frame clones and leaves some out. In the table there are approximately 100,000 clones, less than 95% of which are singletons. Here the sequenced sample was peripheral blood, taken on day 0 of AZD1222 vaccination. These receptors originate from an adult in good health.

In this sample, this clone turned up a few times. The chain combines TRBV3-1 (or the pseudogene TRBV3-2) with TRBJ1-2; 7 nucleotides agree with TRBD1. From germline, CDR1 is LGHDT and CDR2 YNNKEL (reference sequence). Trimming cost V 0 bases and J 4 bases; bases outside gene matches: 8. The CDR3 loop spans 16 amino acids. The CDR3 region has the DNA TGTGCCAGCAGCCAAGATAATTGGGCAGGGGGCTATGGCTACACCTTC. It codes for CASSQDNWAGGYGYTF.

The genes are TRBV6-5 and TRBJ1-1; weak D call: TRBD1 (5 bases). The germline V gene has CDR1 MNHEY and CDR2 SVGAGI. This CDR3 is 16 amino acids long. V was shortened by 2 bases and J by 7 bases, with 20 bases between the two germline ends. The chain's CDR3 is CASSYVFPGQGGEAFF. CDR3 nucleotide sequence: TGTGCCAGCAGTTACGTGTTCCCAGGACAAGGAGGTGAAGCTTTCTTT.

The rearrangement joins TRBV7-9 to TRBJ2-7; TRBD1 agrees at 7 bases. Germline values: CDR1 SEHNR, CDR2 FQNEAQ (reference sequence). This CDR3 has 13 residues. With 4 bases clipped from V and 3 bases from J, the junction kept 3 bases outside the gene matches. CDR3 protein: CASSSGTDYEQYF. The CDR3 DNA follows: TGTGCCAGCAGCTCAGGGACAGACTACGAGCAGTACTTC.

This clone was counted a single time. The chain's CDR3 is CASSEGNGRTGELFF. CDR3 coding DNA: TGTGCCAGCAGTGAAGGGAACGGACGCACCGGGGAGCTGTTTTTT. J is TRBJ2-2 and V is TRBV2; no clear D gene. Germline V lookup: CDR1 SNHLY, CDR2 FYNNEI. Trimming pared 1 base from V and 4 bases from J, leaving 10 bases between. This CDR3 is built from 15 residues.

This clone was detected a few times. This chain connects TRBV27 to TRBJ1-5; no clear D. Trimming shortened V by 3 bases and J by 6 bases, and 6 bases separated the two germline ends. Germline V gene lookup returns CDR1 MNHEY and CDR2 SMNVEV (reference sequence). This CDR3 contains 12 residues. CDR3 residues: CASSFVIQPQHF. For the CDR3, the DNA is TGTGCCAGCAGTTTTGTGATTCAGCCCCAGCATTTT.

The rearrangement links TRBV20-1 to TRBJ2-7, with 9 bases lining up with TRBD1. CDR1 DFQATT and CDR2 SNEGSKA come from the germline V gene (reference sequence). With 6 bases clipped from V and 5 bases from J, the junction kept 11 bases outside the gene matches. The length of the CDR3 is 14 residues. CDR3 bases: TGCAGTGCCAGTGGGACAGGGAATCCCCACGAGCAGTACTTC. Translation: CSASGTGNPHEQYF.

The genes are TRBV7-9 and TRBJ1-6, with a weak D call TRBD1 (6 bases). The CDR3 has 16 residues. Trimming stripped 7 bases from V and 7 bases from J, with 20 bases between. Per the germline V gene, CDR1 is SEHNR and CDR2 is FQNEAQ (reference sequence). For the CDR3, the DNA is TGTGCCAGCATCGACTCCGGGGGCGTATTGAATTCACCCCTCCACTTT. As protein: CASIDSGGVLNSPLHF.

The chain joins TRBV4-2 to TRBJ1-1, with a tentative D call TRBD1 (5 bases). CDR1 is LGHNA, CDR2 YNFKEQ, per germline. The germline V and J ends were trimmed by 4 bases and 8 bases, with 17 bases remaining between them. This CDR3 region has 14 residues. The CDR3 nucleotides are TGTGCCAGCAGCCCAATGGAAGGGGTGGCAGAAGCTTTCTTT. Protein product: CASSPMEGVAEAFF.

The chain carries TRBV12-3 or TRBV12-4 and TRBJ1-1; TRBD1 might be the D (5 bases). CDR3 size: 13 residues. V was pared by 8 bases and J by 4 bases, with 14 bases between. CDR3 bases: TGTGCCAGCTCCTTTCAAGGGGCCACTGAAGCTTTCTTT. This sequence encodes CASSFQGATEAFF.

The chain joins TRBV28 to TRBJ2-7; 8 bases match TRBD2. The germline V gene has CDR1 MDHEN and CDR2 SYDVKM. This CDR3 has 16 amino acids. Trimming cost V 5 bases and J 2 bases; bases outside gene matches: 11. CDR3 region: CASSAIGSGGAYEQYF. CDR3 DNA: TGTGCCAGCAGTGCCATAGGGTCCGGGGGGGCCTACGAGCAGTACTTC.

This rearrangement joins TRBV12-1 to TRBJ1-5. TRBV12-1 is shown as a pseudogene. There are 17 residues in the CDR3. Written as DNA, the CDR3 is TGTGCCAGCAGCTTTGGTTACCGCACCCCTAGCAATCAGCCCCAGCATTTT. It encodes CASSFGYRTPSNQPQHF.

The chain combines TRBV7-2 with TRBJ1-2, with TRBD1 as a possible D gene (5 bases). Trimming removed 2 bases at V and 4 bases at J, with 23 bases between. Per the germline V gene, CDR1 is SGHTA and CDR2 is FQGNSA. The CDR3 length is 18 residues. The CDR3 here is CASSLLQGPPPYVYGYTF. CDR3 bases: TGTGCCAGCAGCTTACTTCAGGGACCTCCCCCCTACGTCTATGGCTACACCTTC.

The chain carries TRBV11-2 and TRBJ2-3, with D possibly matching TRBD2 (6 bases). In germline, CDR1 is SGHAT, CDR2 FQNNGV. This CDR3 is built from 15 residues. The V and J ends lost 8 bases and 4 bases respectively, with 19 bases between them. The CDR3 spells CASHRDSWDADTQYF. Here the CDR3 DNA reads TGTGCCAGCCACCGGGACTCGTGGGATGCAGATACGCAGTATTTT.

The chain employs TRBV3-1 (or the pseudogene TRBV3-2) and TRBJ2-1; 8 bases map to TRBD2. CDR3 length equals 16 residues. Germline V gene lookup returns CDR1 LGHDT and CDR2 YNNKEL (reference sequence). The ends lost 0 bases at V and 4 bases at J; junction bases unmatched: 5. CDR3 sequence: CASSQDLPGGYNEQFF. The CDR3 DNA reads as TGTGCCAGCAGCCAAGATCTTCCGGGGGGGTACAATGAGCAGTTCTTC.

V and J are TRBV5-4 and TRBJ1-6; D gene uncertain. CDR3 size: 14 residues. V dropped 3 bases and J dropped 7 bases, with 11 bases sitting between them. CDR1 SGHNT and CDR2 YYREEE come from the germline V gene (reference sequence). Here the CDR3 reads CASSSRSLNSPLHF. The CDR3 bases are TGTGCCAGCAGCTCCCGGTCCCTGAATTCACCCCTCCACTTT.